The 3 T cell receptor beta chains below were found in one sample sequenced in a study of metastatic and nonmetastatic thyroid tumors. Before thyroid surgery, none of the patients had received any treatment. MiXCR was used by TCRdb to re-call the PCR reads. In the table there are 14,000 to 15,000 clones, around 3.9% of which are singletons. Sample: tumor tissue. The receptors were gathered from a female donor with papillary thyroid cancer or a benign thyroid nodule (not recorded which). Some clones in this sample may be carry-over from other donors' samples.

This clone was seen a handful of times. In the same sample, other DNA sequences code for this CDR3. The V gene is TRBV28, the J gene TRBJ2-5; D uncertain. Germline CDR1 reads MDHEN; CDR2 reads SYDVKM. The CDR3 covers 16 residues. V shed 1 base and J shed 1 base, with 13 bases lying between them. The CDR3 bases are TGTGCCAGCAGTTTATTGACTGGGGTCCTCCAAGAGACCCAGTACTTC. This encodes CASSLLTGVLQETQYF.

This clone was detected only a few times. Mismatch with germline at one junction end may stem from a read error. The V and J genes are TRBV6-2 or TRBV6-3 and TRBJ2-1; D unclear. Germline V lookup: CDR1 MNHEY, CDR2 SVGEGT. The CDR3 runs to 12 residues. Here the CDR3 DNA reads TGTGCCAGCAGTCACTCCTACAATGAGCAGTTCTTC. As protein: CASSHSYNEQFF.

The V gene is TRBV6-1, the J gene TRBJ1-2, with TRBD1 identical over 7 bases. Germline V gene lookup returns CDR1 MNHNS and CDR2 SASEGT. V trimming: 6 bases; J trimming: 2 bases; junction bases outside the gene matches: 0. The CDR3 runs 12 residues. The DNA of the CDR3 is TGTGCCAGCAGGACAGGGAACTATGGCTACACCTTC. Encoded protein: CASRTGNYGYTF.